This TCR beta chain was profiled in a study of T cell responses to AZD1222 COVID-19 vaccine. Comment on this clone: What it recognizes is unknown.

The CDR3 runs to 15 residues. The ends lost 5 bases at V and 0 bases at J; junction bases unmatched: 4. Germline V lookup: CDR1 SGHTA, CDR2 FQGNSA. Clones were read by immunoSEQ multiplex PCR, and TCRdb kept only the in-frame ones, dropping some. The data show 150,000 to 200,000 clones, with 90% seen just once and 5% to 6.5% held by the top ten. Study-wide points: The sample set comprised mostly white British donors with more females, and clonal diversity was possibly underestimated.

The sequence derives from an adult who received the AZD1222 COVID-19 vaccine. This sample comprised peripheral blood, obtained 28 days after the second AZD1222 dose. This chain joins TRBV7-2 and TRBJ1-3; 7 nucleotides match TRBD1. CDR3 amino acids: CASSPDRISGNTIYF. The CDR3, as DNA: TGTGCCAGCAGCCCGGACAGGATCTCTGGAAACACCATATATTTT.